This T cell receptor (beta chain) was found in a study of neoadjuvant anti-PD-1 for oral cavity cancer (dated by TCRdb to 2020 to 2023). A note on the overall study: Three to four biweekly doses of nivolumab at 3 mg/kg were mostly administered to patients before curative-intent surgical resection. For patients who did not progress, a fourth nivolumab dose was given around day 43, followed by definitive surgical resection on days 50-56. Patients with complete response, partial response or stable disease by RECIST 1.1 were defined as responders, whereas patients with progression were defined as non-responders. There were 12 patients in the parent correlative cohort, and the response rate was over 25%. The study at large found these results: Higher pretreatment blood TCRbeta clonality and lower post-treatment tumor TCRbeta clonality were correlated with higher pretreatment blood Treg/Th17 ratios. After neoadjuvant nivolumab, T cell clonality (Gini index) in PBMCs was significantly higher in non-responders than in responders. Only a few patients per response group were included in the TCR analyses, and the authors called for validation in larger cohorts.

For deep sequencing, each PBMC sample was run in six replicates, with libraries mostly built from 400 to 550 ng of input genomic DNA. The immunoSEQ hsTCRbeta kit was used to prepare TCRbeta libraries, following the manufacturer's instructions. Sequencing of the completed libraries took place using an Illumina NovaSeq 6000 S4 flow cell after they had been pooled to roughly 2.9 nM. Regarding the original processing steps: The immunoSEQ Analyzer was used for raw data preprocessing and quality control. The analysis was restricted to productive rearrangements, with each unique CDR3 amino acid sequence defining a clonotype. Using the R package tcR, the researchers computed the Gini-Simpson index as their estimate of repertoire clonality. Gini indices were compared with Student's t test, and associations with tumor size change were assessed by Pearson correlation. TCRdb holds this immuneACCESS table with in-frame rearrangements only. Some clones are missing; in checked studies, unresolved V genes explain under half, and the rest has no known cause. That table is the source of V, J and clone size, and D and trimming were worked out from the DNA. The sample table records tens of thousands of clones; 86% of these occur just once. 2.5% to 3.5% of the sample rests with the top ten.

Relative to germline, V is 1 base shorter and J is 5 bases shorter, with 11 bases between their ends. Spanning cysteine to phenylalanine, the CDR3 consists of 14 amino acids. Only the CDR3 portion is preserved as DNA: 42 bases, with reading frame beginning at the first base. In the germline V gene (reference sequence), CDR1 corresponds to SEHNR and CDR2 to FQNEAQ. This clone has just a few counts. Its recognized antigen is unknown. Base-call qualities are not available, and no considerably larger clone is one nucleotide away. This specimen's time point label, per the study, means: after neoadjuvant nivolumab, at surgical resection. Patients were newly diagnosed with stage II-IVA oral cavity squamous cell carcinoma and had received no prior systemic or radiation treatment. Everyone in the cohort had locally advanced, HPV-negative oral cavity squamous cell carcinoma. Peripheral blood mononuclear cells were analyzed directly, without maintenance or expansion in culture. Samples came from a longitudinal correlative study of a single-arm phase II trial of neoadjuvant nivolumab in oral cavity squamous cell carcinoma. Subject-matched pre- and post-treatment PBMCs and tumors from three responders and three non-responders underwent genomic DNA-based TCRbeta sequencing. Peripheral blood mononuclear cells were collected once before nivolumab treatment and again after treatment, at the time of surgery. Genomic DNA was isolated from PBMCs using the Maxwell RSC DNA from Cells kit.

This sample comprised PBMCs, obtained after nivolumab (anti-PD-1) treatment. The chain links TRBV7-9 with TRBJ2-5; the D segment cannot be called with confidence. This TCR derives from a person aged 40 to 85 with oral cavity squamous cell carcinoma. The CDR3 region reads CASSLGRLKETQYF. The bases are TGTGCCAGCAGCTTAGGGCGACTTAAGGAGACCCAGTACTTC.